This T cell receptor beta chain was obtained from a study of early T cells in non-severe SARS-CoV-2 infection. Study overall: Chains were not paired, and sequencing was done on bulk RNA from unsorted whole blood.

V lost 5 bases and J 4 bases, leaving 6 bases between the germline ends. The germline V gene has CDR1 SGHTA and CDR2 FQGNSA. This CDR3 has 11 residues. This clonotype was counted only a few times. Its specificity is unknown. The study's findings and limits: Anti-spike CD8 responses were favored in VDJdb matching, and private and CD4 specificities were missed.

TCRdb redid the calling of the 5' RACE reads with MiXCR, one entry per CDR3 protein. Among roughly 52,000 distinct CDR3 sequences listed, about 7.1% were seen once. The material was whole blood, obtained at baseline. The origin of this receptor is an adult who was a healthcare worker with PCR-confirmed SARS-CoV-2 infection or an uninfected control (not recorded which). The rearrangement links TRBV7-2 to TRBJ2-7; D is unresolved. The DNA of the CDR3 is TGTGCCAGCAGCGTCAGGTACGAGCAGTACTTC. Residues: CASSVRYEQYF.